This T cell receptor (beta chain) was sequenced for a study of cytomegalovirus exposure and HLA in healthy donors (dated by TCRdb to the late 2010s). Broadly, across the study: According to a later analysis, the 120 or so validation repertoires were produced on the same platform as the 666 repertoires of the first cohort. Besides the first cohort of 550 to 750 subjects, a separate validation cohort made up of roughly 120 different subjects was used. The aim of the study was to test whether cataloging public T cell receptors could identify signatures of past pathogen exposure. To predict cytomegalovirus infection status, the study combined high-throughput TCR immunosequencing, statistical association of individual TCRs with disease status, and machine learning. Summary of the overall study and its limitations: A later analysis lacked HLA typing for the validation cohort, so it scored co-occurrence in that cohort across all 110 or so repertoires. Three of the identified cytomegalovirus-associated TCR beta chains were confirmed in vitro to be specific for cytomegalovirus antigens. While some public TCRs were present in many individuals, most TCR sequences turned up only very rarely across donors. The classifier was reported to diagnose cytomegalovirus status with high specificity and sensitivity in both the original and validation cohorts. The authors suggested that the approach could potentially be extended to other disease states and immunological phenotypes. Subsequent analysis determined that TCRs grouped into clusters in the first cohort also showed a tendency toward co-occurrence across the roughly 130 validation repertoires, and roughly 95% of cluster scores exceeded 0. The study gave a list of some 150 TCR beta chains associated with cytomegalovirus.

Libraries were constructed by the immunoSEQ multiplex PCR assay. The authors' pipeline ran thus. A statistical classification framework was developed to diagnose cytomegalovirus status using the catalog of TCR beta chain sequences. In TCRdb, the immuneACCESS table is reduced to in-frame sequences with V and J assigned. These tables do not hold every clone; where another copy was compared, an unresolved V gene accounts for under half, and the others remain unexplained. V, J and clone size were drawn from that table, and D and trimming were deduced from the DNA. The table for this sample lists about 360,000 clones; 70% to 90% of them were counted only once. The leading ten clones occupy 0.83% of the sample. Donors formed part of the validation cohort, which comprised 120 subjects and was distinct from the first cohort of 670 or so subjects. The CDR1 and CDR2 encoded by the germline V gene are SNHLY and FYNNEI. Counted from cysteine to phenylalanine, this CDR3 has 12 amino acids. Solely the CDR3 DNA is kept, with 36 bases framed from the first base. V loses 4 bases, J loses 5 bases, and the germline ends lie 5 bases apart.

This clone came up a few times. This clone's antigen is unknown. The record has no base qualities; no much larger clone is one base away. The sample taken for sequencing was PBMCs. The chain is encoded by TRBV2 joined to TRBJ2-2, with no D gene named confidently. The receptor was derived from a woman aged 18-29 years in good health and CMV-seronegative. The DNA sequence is TGTGCCAGCAGTGCGGGTACCGGGGAGCTGTTTTTT. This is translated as CASSAGTGELFF.